These 4 T cell receptor beta chains share one sample of origin, sequenced in a study of cytomegalovirus exposure and HLA in healthy donors. The PCR ran on 60 Vbeta and 13 Jbeta primers. Sequenced by immunoSEQ multiplex PCR; TCRdb stores in-frame clones only, minus some. The table has roughly 180,000 clones, 80% to 85% seen once; the top ten hold roughly 2.1%. Material: PBMCs. The receptors derive from a young woman in good health and CMV-seropositive.

The V gene is TRBV5-1, the J gene TRBJ2-3; 14 bases are a match to TRBD2. V gave up 4 bases and J gave up 6 bases; unmatched junction bases: 10. CDR1 and CDR2 (germline): SGHRS, YFSETQ. There are 17 residues in the CDR3. CDR3 sequence reads: CASSGGLAGALRDTQYF. The CDR3 DNA reads as TGCGCCAGCAGCGGGGGACTAGCGGGGGCCCTTAGGGATACGCAGTATTTT.

The V gene is TRBV7-2, the J gene TRBJ1-2; tentative D call: TRBD1 (6 bases). Trimming took off 10 bases at V and 2 bases at J, with 14 bases between the two ends. The CDR3 runs 13 residues. Looked up from germline, CDR1 is SGHTA and CDR2 is FQGNSA. CDR3 residues: CATHGQPNYGYTF. The CDR3 bases are TGTGCCACCCACGGACAGCCCAACTATGGCTACACCTTC.

This clone was observed once. V is TRBV7-3 and J is TRBJ1-1; no firm D call. Trimming left V 4 bases short and J 1 base short, with 7 bases between. This CDR3 spans 13 amino acids. CDR1 SGHTA and CDR2 FQGTGA come from the germline V gene. The CDR3 DNA sequence: TGTGCCAGCAGCTCCACGGGGAACACTGAAGCTTTCTTT. This encodes CASSSTGNTEAFF.

The chain has TRBV15 and TRBJ2-3, with D perhaps TRBD1 (6 bases). CDR1 is LNHNV and CDR2 is YYDKDF in the germline V gene (reference sequence). The ends were cut back, 3 bases at V and 2 bases at J, with 9 bases in the middle. The CDR3 length is 14 residues. The CDR3 coding sequence is TGTGCCACCAGCAGGGACAGATACACAGATACGCAGTATTTT. It yields the protein CATSRDRYTDTQYF.